One and the same sample provided the 32 T cell receptor beta chains below, sequenced in a study of monozygotic twins with inflammatory bowel disease. TCRdb reprocessed the 5' RACE reads and keeps a single row for each CDR3 protein, giving no DNA. The sample has approximately 200,000 distinct CDR3 sequences; the top ten hold 1.5% to 2%. Sequencing was done on a sample of blood. The receptor source for this set is a human donor with ulcerative colitis or Crohn's disease, or a healthy co-twin of an affected twin (not recorded which).

The J gene is TRBJ2-7, the V gene TRBV9; without DNA, the TCRdb call of TRBD2 cannot be checked. The germline gives CDR1 SGDLS, CDR2 YYNGEE. The CDR3 runs 17 residues. The CDR3 loop is CASSPGVGGGIPYEQYF.

This chain joins TRBV5-1 and TRBJ1-3; TCRdb's D call, TRBD1, is unchecked because there is no DNA. Germline CDR1 reads SGHRS; CDR2 reads YFSETQ. CDR3 length: 15 amino acids. The CDR3 here is CASSLSAGAGNTIYF.

The CDR3 protein is CASSPQETGELFF. V usage is TRBV5-1 and J usage is TRBJ2-2. The CDR3 extends over 13 amino acids. CDR1 and CDR2 (germline): SGHRS, YFSETQ.

The chain links TRBV6-5 to TRBJ2-3; TCRdb proposes TRBD1, but this gene call is untestable without DNA. The CDR3 loop spans 16 amino acids. In germline, CDR1 is MNHEY, CDR2 SVGAGI. The CDR3 loop is CASSYSGAGITDTQYF.

V gene TRBV7-9 combines with J gene TRBJ2-1; the TRBD2 assignment by TCRdb is unverifiable without DNA. Germline CDR1 is SEHNR and CDR2 is FQNEAQ (reference sequence). This CDR3 contains 15 residues. Here the CDR3 reads CASTPRASSYNEQFF.

The rearrangement joins TRBV20-1 to TRBJ2-5; no DNA is available, so the TRBD1 call from TCRdb remains unchecked. This CDR3 is 12 amino acids long. Per the germline V gene, CDR1 is DFQATT and CDR2 is SNEGSKA (reference sequence). The CDR3 here is CSAHRGLETQYF.

CDR3 region: CSARPVAGKNSPLHF. The chain is built from TRBV20-1 and TRBJ1-6; the D gene TCRdb calls, TRBD1, cannot be checked with no DNA. The CDR3 is 15 residues long. Germline CDR1 reads DFQATT; CDR2 reads SNEGSKA (reference sequence).

The genes are TRBV12-3 or TRBV12-4 and TRBJ1-1; TCRdb calls TRBD1, which cannot be checked without DNA. The CDR3 extends over 14 amino acids. This CDR3 is CASSLQGAITEAFF.

The chain is built from TRBV12-5 and TRBJ2-2; no DNA is available, so the TRBD1 call from TCRdb remains unchecked. The germline gives CDR1 LGHNT, CDR2 FRNRAP. This CDR3 is 12 amino acids long. The chain's CDR3 is CAILGGTGELFF.

CDR3 sequence reads: CASSLNPGPGGNEQFF. J is TRBJ2-1 and V is TRBV3-1; the TCRdb D gene call, TRBD1, has no DNA to confirm it. Germline V gene data show CDR1 as LGHDT and CDR2 as YNNKEL (reference sequence). The CDR3 spans 16 residues.

This chain joins TRBV10-3 and TRBJ2-5; the D gene TCRdb calls, TRBD1, cannot be checked with no DNA. This CDR3 spans 15 amino acids. From germline, CDR1 is ENHRY and CDR2 SYGVKD. The CDR3 protein is CAISGGRGEQETQYF.

The chain is built from TRBV7-2 and TRBJ2-6. The CDR3 runs 16 residues. Germline V gene sequence: CDR1 SGHTA, CDR2 FQGNSA. This CDR3 is CASSSFGVSGANVLTF.

The CDR3 protein is CASRSTGGTEAFF. The chain is built from TRBV5-1 and TRBJ1-1; TCRdb lists TRBD1, though no DNA is available to test this call. The CDR3 sequence is 13 residues long. Germline V CDR1 and CDR2: SGHRS, YFSETQ. Full variable domain (missing parts from reference TRBV5-1 and TRBJ1-1): KAGVTQTPRYLIKTRGQQVTLSCSPISGHRSVSWYQQTPGQGLQFLFEYFSETQRNKGNFPGRFSGRQFSNSRSEMNVSTLELGDSALYLCASRSTGGTEAFFGQGTRLTVV.

The chain is built from TRBV5-1 and TRBJ1-2. The length of the CDR3 is 13 residues. CDR1 and CDR2 from the germline V gene are SGHRS and YFSETQ. The CDR3 reads CASSFSQLEGYTF.

The genes are TRBV18 and TRBJ1-1; the TRBD1 assignment by TCRdb is unverifiable without DNA. CDR1 and CDR2 (germline): KGHSH, LQKENI. The CDR3 totals 16 residues. The CDR3 loop is CASSPGDRGLWAEAFF.

V usage is TRBV7-9 and J usage is TRBJ1-2; the TCRdb D gene call, TRBD1, has no DNA to confirm it. Germline CDR1 is SEHNR and CDR2 is FQNEAQ (reference sequence). This CDR3 has 14 residues. CDR3 in amino acids: CASSFPGRDYGYTF. Based on the CDR3 plus reference TRBV7-9 and TRBJ1-2, the full variable domain is DTGVSQNPRHKITKRGQNVTFRCDPISEHNRLYWYRQTLGQGPEFLTYFQNEAQLEKSRLLSDRFSAERPKGSFSTLEIQRTEQGDSAMYLCASSFPGRDYGYTFGSGTRLTVV.

The chain uses TRBV20-1 and TRBJ2-3; TCRdb proposes TRBD1, but this gene call is untestable without DNA. The length of the CDR3 is 17 residues. In germline, CDR1 is DFQATT, CDR2 SNEGSKA (reference sequence). The CDR3 protein is CSARVLAGGPWTDTQYF.

V usage is TRBV7-9 and J usage is TRBJ2-3; there is no DNA to check the TCRdb D call of TRBD1. The germline V gene encodes CDR1 SEHNR and CDR2 FQNEAQ (reference sequence). The CDR3 runs to 14 residues. The CDR3 region is CASSLLGGKDTQYF. Full variable domain (outside the CDR3, taken from reference TRBV7-9 and TRBJ2-3): DTGVSQNPRHKITKRGQNVTFRCDPISEHNRLYWYRQTLGQGPEFLTYFQNEAQLEKSRLLSDRFSAERPKGSFSTLEIQRTEQGDSAMYLCASSLLGGKDTQYFGPGTRLTVL.

The chain uses TRBV7-6 and TRBJ1-3; TCRdb's D call of TRBD1 is untestable without DNA. The CDR3 has 19 amino acids. Germline lookup yields CDR1 SGHVS and CDR2 FNYEAQ. CDR3 sequence: CASSLAVGTGTFSGNTIYF.

The CDR3 loop reads CASSSTPPGQIIETQYF. V gene TRBV5-5 combines with J gene TRBJ2-5; TCRdb proposes TRBD1, but this gene call is untestable without DNA. The CDR3 sequence is 17 residues long. Germline V gives CDR1 SGHKS, CDR2 YYEKEE (reference sequence). Full variable domain (remainder filled in from reference TRBV5-5 and TRBJ2-5): DAGVTQSPTHLIKTRGQQVTLRCSPISGHKSVSWYQQVLGQGPQFIFQYYEKEERGRGNFPDRFSARQFPNYSSELNVNALLLGDSALYLCASSSTPPGQIIETQYFGPGTRLLVL.

This rearrangement joins TRBV4-2 to TRBJ2-5; the D gene TCRdb calls, TRBD1, cannot be checked with no DNA. The CDR3 runs to 14 residues. From germline, CDR1 is LGHNA and CDR2 YNFKEQ. The CDR3 is CASSPRDRGETQYF.

This chain joins TRBV5-1 and TRBJ2-7. The CDR3 spans 14 residues. Per the germline V gene, CDR1 is SGHRS and CDR2 is YFSETQ. CDR3 residues: CASSSQGSSYEQYF.

CDR3: CASSWAGGTGELFF. The chain recombines TRBV12-3 or TRBV12-4 with TRBJ2-2; TCRdb outputs TRBD1, but without DNA this stays unchecked. CDR3 length: 14 residues.

The chain joins TRBV20-1 to TRBJ2-7; TCRdb proposes TRBD1, but this gene call is untestable without DNA. The CDR3 has 18 amino acids. Germline V lookup: CDR1 DFQATT, CDR2 SNEGSKA (reference sequence). CDR3 protein: CSARDSEGQEIVDYEQYF.

This chain uses TRBV12-3 or TRBV12-4 with TRBJ1-1. CDR3 size: 14 residues. The CDR3 is CASSPLGGYTEAFF.

The V gene is TRBV18, the J gene TRBJ1-3; the TRBD1 assignment by TCRdb is unverifiable without DNA. This CDR3 is 14 amino acids long. Germline values: CDR1 KGHSH, CDR2 LQKENI. This chain's CDR3 is CASSSGQAGNTIYF.

The V gene is TRBV6-6, the J gene TRBJ1-2. The germline V gene encodes CDR1 MNHNY and CDR2 SVGAGI (reference sequence). This CDR3 is built from 12 residues. The chain's CDR3 is CASSYDLYGYTF.

The chain uses TRBV28 and TRBJ2-2; TCRdb reports TRBD1, a call that lacks DNA to check it against. The CDR3 length is 17 residues. Looked up from germline, CDR1 is MDHEN and CDR2 is SYDVKM. CDR3 residues: CASSPSRGGRLAGELFF.

V and J are TRBV20-1 and TRBJ1-4; TCRdb designates TRBD1, a call that cannot be tested without DNA. Germline V CDR1 and CDR2: DFQATT, SNEGSKA (reference sequence). The CDR3 length is 14 residues. The CDR3 here is CSSPKGQGTEKLFF.

The rearrangement joins TRBV29-1 to TRBJ2-1; checking the TCRdb D call of TRBD2 is not possible without DNA. The germline V gene encodes CDR1 SQVTM and CDR2 ANQGSEA. This CDR3 comprises 19 residues. The CDR3 loop is CSVGAIGLAGGLSYNEQFF.

The chain couples TRBV5-1 to TRBJ2-1; the TCRdb D gene call, TRBD1, has no DNA to confirm it. Germline assignment: CDR1 SGHRS and CDR2 YFSETQ. The CDR3 is 16 amino acids. The CDR3 reads CASSYGTAITYNEQFF.

The genes are TRBV4-1 and TRBJ2-4; the D call from TCRdb, TRBD1, cannot be confirmed without DNA. The CDR3 covers 16 residues. Germline V gene data show CDR1 as MGHRA and CDR2 as YSYEKL. CDR3: CASSQGDRWVKDIQYF.